These T cell receptor beta chains were read from a single sample in a study of blood T cell repertoires in COVID-19. Measured with immunoSEQ multiplex PCR; TCRdb has only the in-frame clones, and not every one. The profile shows some 150,000 clones, approximately 80% of them singletons. Source material: peripheral blood. Receptor source: a man in his 60s with acute or convalescent COVID-19. Each CDR3 is given with its conserved first and last residue. Each record gives: D gene, J gene, V gene, clone size, CDR3 DNA, CDR3 protein. D genes are given only for firm matches. The listing skips clone size in some rows; elsewhere it reads once, few, many or a size class.

NA TRBJ1-5 TRBV28 NA TGTGCCAGCAGTTTACAGTTGGGGCAGTACAATCAGCCCCAGCATTTT CASSLQLGQYNQPQHF
NA TRBJ2-7 TRBV11-2 NA TGTGCCAGCAGCTTAGACTTCCCGGGCGGGGTCGGGGAGCAGTACTTC CASSLDFPGGVGEQYF
NA TRBJ1-1 TRBV5-5 NA TGTGCCAGCAGCTCCGACTGGAACACTGAAGCTTTCTTT CASSSDWNTEAFF
NA TRBJ1-6 TRBV5-6 NA TGTGCCAGCAGCTTGGCCGTGGGCGTGGGTGGATCACCCCTCCACTTT CASSLAVGVGGSPLHF
NA TRBJ1-6 TRBV10-1 NA TGCGCCAGCAGCAATTCGGGGAGGAAGAATTCACCCCTCCACTTT CASSNSGRKNSPLHF
NA TRBJ1-2 TRBV13 NA TGTGCCAGCAGCCTTTCTAGCTTGGGAGGCTACACCTTC CASSLSSLGGYTF
TRBD2 TRBJ2-5 TRBV11-2 NA TGTGCCAGCAGCCCCTGGACTAGCGGGAGGGAAACCCAGTACTTC CASSPWTSGRETQYF
TRBD1 TRBJ2-2 TRBV28 NA TGTGCCGCGAGACAGGGAAACACCGGGGAGCTGTTTTTT CAARQGNTGELFF
TRBD1 TRBJ1-2 TRBV6-5 NA TGTGCCAGCAGGAGCCAGGGGGCGGTCTATGGCTACACCTTC CASRSQGAVYGYTF
TRBD1 TRBJ1-1 TRBV28 NA TGTGCCATCAGTCGACAGGGGCCTGCTTGGGGGACTGAAGCTTTCTTT CAISRQGPAWGTEAFF
NA TRBJ2-4 TRBV5-5 NA TGTGCCAGCAGCTTTAGGCCGGTGGGGCAAAACATTCAGTACTTC CASSFRPVGQNIQYF
TRBD1 TRBJ2-2 TRBV18 NA TGTGCCAGCTCACCACGGACAGGGACCGGGGAGCTGTTTTTT CASSPRTGTGELFF
TRBD1 TRBJ2-2 TRBV29-1 NA TGCAGCGTTGAAGGGACAGGGTATTTCACCGGGGAGCTGTTTTTT CSVEGTGYFTGELFF
NA TRBJ1-2 TRBV28 NA TGTGCCAGCAGTTTATCAGGGAACTATGGCTACACCTTC CASSLSGNYGYTF
TRBD1 TRBJ1-2 TRBV5-1 NA TGCGCCAGCAGCCAAGAGACAGGGGCTAACTATGGCTACACCTTC CASSQETGANYGYTF
TRBD1 TRBJ2-7 TRBV4-1 NA TGCGCCAGCAGCCGCCTGGGACAGGGGAACGAGCAGTACTTC CASSRLGQGNEQYF
NA TRBJ2-2 TRBV6-6 NA TGTGCCAGCACCCCCCGCGGGCAGTGGAACACCGGGGAGCTGTTTTTT CASTPRGQWNTGELFF
NA TRBJ1-1 TRBV3-1/TRBV3-2 NA TGTGCCAGCAGAAGAACAAGGGGGACTGAAGCTTTCTTT CASRRTRGTEAFF
TRBD1 TRBJ2-7 TRBV2 NA TGTGCCAGCAGCGAAACCGGGACAGCCGGTCGGGAGCAGTACTTC CASSETGTAGREQYF
NA TRBJ1-4 TRBV7-9 NA TGTGCCAGCAGCTTACTACAGTCTAATGAAAAACTGTTTTTT CASSLLQSNEKLFF
NA TRBJ2-3 TRBV28 NA TGTGCCAGCAGCGCCCTCCTCCTAACCACAGATACGCAGTATTTT CASSALLLTTDTQYF
NA TRBJ1-5 TRBV9 NA TGTGCCAGCAGCGTAGCTGGCAATCAGCCCCAGCATTTT CASSVAGNQPQHF
NA TRBJ2-5 TRBV20-1 NA TGCAGTGTAAGAGGTCAGACCCAGTACTTC CSVRGQTQYF
TRBD1 TRBJ2-7 TRBV19 NA TGTGCCAGTAGTACCTCGACCGACAGGGCCGAGCAGTACTTC CASSTSTDRAEQYF
NA TRBJ2-1 TRBV4-3 NA TGCGCCAGCAGTCCCCTCGGGGAGGAGCAGTTCTTC CASSPLGEEQFF
NA TRBJ2-2 TRBV12-3/TRBV12-4 NA TGTGCCAGCAGTTTATTGGCCCCCGGGGAGCTGTTTTTT CASSLLAPGELFF
TRBD1 TRBJ1-2 TRBV6-2/TRBV6-3 NA TGTGCCAGCAGTTACCCCGGACAGGGCCTAACTAACTATGGCTACACCTTC CASSYPGQGLTNYGYTF
TRBD2 TRBJ2-4 TRBV5-4 NA TGTGCCAGCAGCTTGGGACTAGCGGGAGGATGGAACATTCAGTACTTC CASSLGLAGGWNIQYF
TRBD2 TRBJ2-1 TRBV24-1 NA TGTGCCACCAGTGACGCCTCGGCTGTGAGCGGGGGCTACAATGAGCAGTTCTTC CATSDASAVSGGYNEQFF
NA TRBJ2-5 TRBV6-5 NA TGTGCCAGCAGCCTACTTGGAGGGCCCCAAGAGACCCAGTACTTC CASSLLGGPQETQYF
NA TRBJ1-1 TRBV27 NA TGTGCCAGCAGTACCCTCACAGGGCCCCTTGGGACTGAAGCTTTCTTT CASSTLTGPLGTEAFF
NA TRBJ1-5 TRBV19 NA TGTGCCAGTAGTATATCCCAGGGTGGTATTCACAATCAGCCCCAGCATTTT CASSISQGGIHNQPQHF
NA TRBJ2-1 TRBV11-2 NA TGTGCCAGCAGCTTAGATCCCAAGGGGTCCCTCTACAATGAGCAGTTCTTC CASSLDPKGSLYNEQFF
NA TRBJ1-6 TRBV7-2 NA TGTGCCAGCAGCTTAAATACAGAAGGGGGTTCACCCCTCCACTTT CASSLNTEGGSPLHF
NA TRBJ2-4 TRBV19 NA TGTGCCAGTAGTATAGACAGAAACATTCAGTACTTC CASSIDRNIQYF
NA TRBJ2-2 TRBV19 NA TGTGCCAGTACGAGTTTCACCGGGGAGCTGTTTTTT CASTSFTGELFF
NA TRBJ2-1 TRBV5-6 NA TGTGCCAGCAGCTTCGGGGGGCCTTACAATGAGCAGTTCTTC CASSFGGPYNEQFF
TRBD1 TRBJ1-2 TRBV7-2 NA TGTGCCAGCAGCACCTCTGGGACAGGGGGTAAAGGAGGCTACACCTTC CASSTSGTGGKGGYTF
NA TRBJ2-1 TRBV11-2 NA TGTGCCAGCAGCTTAGGGGGGCCTAGCTCCTACAATGAGCAGTTCTTC CASSLGGPSSYNEQFF
NA TRBJ1-1 TRBV11-3 once TGTGCCAGCAGCTTAGACAGCGATAACACTGAAGCTTTCTTT CASSLDSDNTEAFF
NA TRBJ1-5 TRBV11-2 NA TGTGCCAGCAGCTTTAACAATCAGCCCCAGCATTTT CASSFNNQPQHF
TRBD2 TRBJ2-3 TRBV7-9 NA TGTGCCAGCAGCACCACTCAGCGGGGGGGCTTTGATACGCAGTATTTT CASSTTQRGGFDTQYF
NA TRBJ2-1 TRBV9 NA TGTGCCAGCAGCGTAGTAGGAGGCCATGAGCAGTTCTTC CASSVVGGHEQFF
NA TRBJ2-2 TRBV10-3 NA TGTGCCATCTCGACCGGGACTCCAACCGGGGAGCTGTTTTTT CAISTGTPTGELFF
TRBD2 TRBJ2-3 TRBV5-4 NA TGTGCCAGCAGCTTGGGGCGGGAGGCAACTTCAGATACGCAGTATTTT CASSLGREATSDTQYF
NA TRBJ1-5 TRBV5-6 NA TGTGCCAGCAGCTTGAGCGCCGATCAGCCCCAGCATTTT CASSLSADQPQHF
NA TRBJ1-2 TRBV4-1 NA TGCGCCAGCAGCCAAGTTCGAGGGAACGGCTACACCTTC CASSQVRGNGYTF
TRBD2 TRBJ2-3 TRBV6-6 NA TGTGCCAGCAGACGACTAGCGGGAGCGGGGGATACGCAGTATTTT CASRRLAGAGDTQYF
TRBD2 TRBJ2-7 TRBV12-5 NA TGTGCTAGTGGTTTGGTAGCGGCGGGAGGGGAGCAGTACTTC CASGLVAAGGEQYF
TRBD1 TRBJ1-2 TRBV28 once TGTGCCGCCCACGGGGACAGGGTCTATGGCTACACCTTC CAAHGDRVYGYTF
TRBD1 TRBJ1-5 TRBV7-2 NA TGTGCCAGCAGCCCACGGACAGGGGGCCCCCAGCCCCAGCATTTT CASSPRTGGPQPQHF
TRBD2 TRBJ2-7 TRBV15 NA TGTGCCACCAGCAGAGATTCCGGTGCGGGGCTAGCGGGAAACTACGAGCAGTACTTC CATSRDSGAGLAGNYEQYF
TRBD1 TRBJ2-1 TRBV29-1 once TGCAGCGGGCGCCGGGACAGCACTTACAATGAGCAGTTCTTC CSGRRDSTYNEQFF
NA TRBJ2-7 TRBV5-1 NA TGCGCCAGCAGCACCCGGACGGGTAGTACAGGCGAGCAGTACTTC CASSTRTGSTGEQYF
NA TRBJ2-1 TRBV23-1 NA TGCGCCAGCAGTCAAGCGGGGGCAGGGGAGTACAATGAGCAGTTCTTC CASSQAGAGEYNEQFF